This TCR beta chain was recorded in a study of early T cells in non-severe SARS-CoV-2 infection. Study summary: Chains were not paired, and sequencing was done on bulk RNA from unsorted whole blood.

This clonotype was detected a few times. CDR3 size: 16 residues. Losses at the gene ends were 5 bases for V and 3 bases for J; bases not matched to a gene: 6. Germline V gene lookup returns CDR1 LNHDA and CDR2 SQIVND (reference sequence). TCRdb reanalysed the 5' RACE reads using MiXCR and keeps one entry per CDR3 protein. Here the sample spans around 60,000 distinct CDR3 sequences, approximately 9.3% being singletons. The receptor comes from an adult who was a healthcare worker with PCR-confirmed SARS-CoV-2 infection or an uninfected control (not recorded which). The specimen was whole blood. This rearrangement joins TRBV19 to TRBJ2-5, with 13 bases identical to TRBD2. The CDR3 region is CASSLWTSGSEETQYF. In nucleotides, the CDR3 is TGTGCCAGTAGTCTATGGACTAGCGGGAGTGAAGAGACCCAGTACTTC.